The clone carrying this TCR beta chain was seen at least ten times. The antigen remains unidentified. These data are taken from a study of T cells after yellow fever vaccination. Points from the study as a whole: Clones that expanded after primary vaccination mostly reappeared after the booster (roughly 97% CD4, roughly 90% CD8).

The authors made TCR cDNA by 5'RACE template switching, adding a universal primer site and UMIs. A single record per CDR3 protein comes from TCRdb applying MiXCR to the 5' RACE reads. The sample lists about 210,000 distinct CDR3 sequences, about 7% occurring once. J gave up 4 bases and V 1 base, and 5 bases lay outside the gene matches. The CDR3 is made up of 16 amino acids. The germline V gene encodes CDR1 SGHRS and CDR2 YFSETQ. The clonotype originates from a man aged 25 to 40 who received the YFV17D yellow fever vaccine. This sample comprised CD4+ T cells sorted from PBMCs, obtained on the day of the yellow fever booster vaccination. The V gene is TRBV5-1, the J gene TRBJ2-5; TRBD2 aligns across 12 bases. The CDR3 loop is CASSLPSGRGRETQYF. The DNA for the CDR3 is TGCGCCAGCAGCTTGCCTAGCGGGAGGGGGCGAGAGACCCAGTACTTC.